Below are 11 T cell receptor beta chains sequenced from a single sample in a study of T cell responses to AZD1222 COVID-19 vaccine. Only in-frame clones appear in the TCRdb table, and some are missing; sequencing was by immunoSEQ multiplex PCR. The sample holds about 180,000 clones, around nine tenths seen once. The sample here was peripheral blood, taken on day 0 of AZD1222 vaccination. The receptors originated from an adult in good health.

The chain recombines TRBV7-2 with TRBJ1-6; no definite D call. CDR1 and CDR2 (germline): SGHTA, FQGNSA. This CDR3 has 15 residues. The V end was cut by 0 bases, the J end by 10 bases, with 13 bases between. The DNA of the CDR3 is TGTGCCAGCAGCTTAGCCACATTCCCCAGGTCACCCCTCCACTTT. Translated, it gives CASSLATFPRSPLHF.

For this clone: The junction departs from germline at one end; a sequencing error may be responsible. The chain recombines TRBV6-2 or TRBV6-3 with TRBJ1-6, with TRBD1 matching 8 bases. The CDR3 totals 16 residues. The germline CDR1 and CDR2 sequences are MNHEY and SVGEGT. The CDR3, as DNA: TGTGCCAGCAGCCGCACCCCGGGACAGGTTCATTCATCCCTCCACTTT. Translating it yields CASSRTPGQVHSSLHF.

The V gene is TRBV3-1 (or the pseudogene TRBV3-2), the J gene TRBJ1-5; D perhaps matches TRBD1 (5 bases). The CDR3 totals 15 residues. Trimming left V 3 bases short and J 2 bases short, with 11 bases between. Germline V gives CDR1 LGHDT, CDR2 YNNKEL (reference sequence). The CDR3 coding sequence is TGTGCCAGCAGCCAGGGGCCCGCCGGCAATCAGCCCCAGCATTTT. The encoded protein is CASSQGPAGNQPQHF.

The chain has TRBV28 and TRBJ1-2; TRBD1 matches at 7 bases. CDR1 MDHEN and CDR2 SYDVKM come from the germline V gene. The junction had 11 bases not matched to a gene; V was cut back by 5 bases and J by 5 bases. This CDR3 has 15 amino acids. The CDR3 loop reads CASSAGQPHEYGYTF. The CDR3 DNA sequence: TGTGCCAGCAGTGCGGGACAGCCCCATGAGTATGGCTACACCTTC.

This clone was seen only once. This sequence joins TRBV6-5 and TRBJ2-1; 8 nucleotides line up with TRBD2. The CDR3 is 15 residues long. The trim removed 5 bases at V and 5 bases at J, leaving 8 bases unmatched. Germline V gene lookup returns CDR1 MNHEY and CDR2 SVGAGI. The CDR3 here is CASSPAGGRHNEQFF. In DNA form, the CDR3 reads TGTGCCAGCAGTCCCGCGGGGGGCCGCCACAATGAGCAGTTCTTC.

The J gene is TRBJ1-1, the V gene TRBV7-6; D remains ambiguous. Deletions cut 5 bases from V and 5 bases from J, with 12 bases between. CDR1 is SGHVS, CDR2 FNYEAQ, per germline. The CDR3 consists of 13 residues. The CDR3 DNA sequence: TGTGCCAGCAGCCGACGGACCGAGACTGAAGCTTTCTTT. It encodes CASSRRTETEAFF.

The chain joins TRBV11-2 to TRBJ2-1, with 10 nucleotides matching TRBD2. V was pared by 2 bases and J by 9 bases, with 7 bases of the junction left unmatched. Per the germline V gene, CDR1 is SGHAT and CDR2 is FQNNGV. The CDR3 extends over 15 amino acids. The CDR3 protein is CASSLLSGGAFEQFF. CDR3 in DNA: TGTGCCAGCAGCTTATTGAGCGGGGGGGCATTTGAGCAGTTCTTC.

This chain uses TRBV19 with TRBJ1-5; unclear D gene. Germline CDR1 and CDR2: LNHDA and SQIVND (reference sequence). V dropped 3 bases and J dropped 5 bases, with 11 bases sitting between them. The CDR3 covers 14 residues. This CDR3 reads CASSIAQNYQPQHF. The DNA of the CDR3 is TGTGCCAGTAGTATTGCGCAGAATTATCAGCCCCAGCATTTT. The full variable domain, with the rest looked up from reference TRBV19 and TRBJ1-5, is DGGITQSPKYLFRKEGQNVTLSCEQNLNHDAMYWYRQDPGQGLRLIYYSQIVNDFQKGDIAEGYSVSREKKESFPLTVTSAQKNPTAFYLCASSIAQNYQPQHFGDGTRLSIL.

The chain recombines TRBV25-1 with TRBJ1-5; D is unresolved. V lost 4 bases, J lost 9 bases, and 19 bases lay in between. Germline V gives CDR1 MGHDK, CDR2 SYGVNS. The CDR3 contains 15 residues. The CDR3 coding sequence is TGTGCCAGCAGTGGGGTCAGGCGGTCCTATCGGCCCCAGCATTTT. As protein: CASSGVRRSYRPQHF.

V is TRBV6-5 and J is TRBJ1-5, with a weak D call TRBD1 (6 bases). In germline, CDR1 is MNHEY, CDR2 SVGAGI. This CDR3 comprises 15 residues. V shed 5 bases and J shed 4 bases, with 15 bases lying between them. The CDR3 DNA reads TGTGCCAGCAGTCGAACCGGGACACTAAATCAGCCCCAGCATTTT. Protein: CASSRTGTLNQPQHF.

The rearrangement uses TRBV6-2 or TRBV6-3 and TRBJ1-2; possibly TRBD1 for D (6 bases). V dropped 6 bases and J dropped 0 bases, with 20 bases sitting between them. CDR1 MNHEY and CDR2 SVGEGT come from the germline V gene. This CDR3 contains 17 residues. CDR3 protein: CASSPKLGRTANYGYTF. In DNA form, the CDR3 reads TGTGCCAGCAGCCCTAAGTTAGGACGGACAGCTAACTATGGCTACACCTTC.